This T cell receptor (beta chain) came from a study of blood T cell dynamics during melanoma immunotherapy. Study overall: Patients with metastatic melanoma got pembrolizumab or nivolumab-ipilimumab as first-line care. Whole-study results and caveats: Disease-control patients' PBMC repertoires became either more clonal or more diverse at W3.

Time point defined: pre-treatment baseline. Patients had no prior systemic cancer treatment, immunosuppressants or other active cancers. This clone came up once. As yet, its antigen is unknown. The data were produced by immunoSEQ multiplex PCR, yet TCRdb's version contains in-frame clones alone and is incomplete. The table includes 13,000 or so clones, under 90% detected once. V was clipped by 1 base and J by 7 bases, with 21 bases between them. Germline CDR1 and CDR2: SGHDT and YYEEEE. There are 17 residues in the CDR3. This sequence joins TRBV5-6 and TRBJ2-1, with a weak D call TRBD1 (5 bases). The receptor was derived from a human donor with melanoma. The sample here was blood, taken from a patient treated with checkpoint blockade. CDR3 DNA sequence: TGTGCCAGCAGCTTGAGGCTGAGTAGTGGGGCCAAAAATGAGCAGTTCTTC. Translating gives CASSLRLSSGAKNEQFF. The whole variable domain, filled in from reference TRBV5-6 and TRBJ2-1, reads DAGVTQSPTHLIKTRGQQVTLRCSPKSGHDTVSWYQQALGQGPQFIFQYYEEEERQRGNFPDRFSGHQFPNYSSELNVNALLLGDSALYLCASSLRLSSGAKNEQFFGPGTRLTVL.